One TCR beta chain is described in this entry. Antigen specificity is unknown. The record originates from a study of cytomegalovirus exposure and HLA in healthy donors. The PCR employed 60 Vbeta primers together with 13 Jbeta primers. Clones were sequenced by immunoSEQ multiplex PCR, and TCRdb holds only the in-frame ones, with some missing. The profile shows fewer than 150,000 clones, over 70% of them singletons. There were likely unrecorded immune exposures, though donors were nominally healthy when sampled. There are 15 residues in the CDR3. Trimming at V came to 6 bases and at J to 6 bases, leaving 4 bases not matched to a gene. In germline, CDR1 is MDHEN, CDR2 SYDVKM. Study conclusions and caveats: The productive fraction for most TCR beta V segments was about 87% or about 30% in an earlier analysis. Accounts indicate the classifier identified cytomegalovirus status with strong specificity and sensitivity. The records held CMV serostatus as the only immune exposure information.

Sequences were obtained from PBMCs. The origin of this receptor is a male donor in good health and CMV-seronegative. The chain links TRBV28 to TRBJ2-1; 14 bases match TRBD2. CDR3 bases: TGTGCCAGCAGCGAGACTAGCGGGAGGGGCAATGAGCAGTTCTTC. Its protein product is CASSETSGRGNEQFF.